Below, 19 T cell receptor beta chains from the same sample are listed, as sequenced in a study of a mutant IDH1 vaccine in newly diagnosed glioma. Described time point: week 11, during vaccination. In the vaccine, a single dose held 300 ug of the mutant IDH1 20-mer peptide, along with topical imiquimod. Produced via immunoSEQ multiplex PCR; TCRdb's table is partial and in-frame only. The sample records 50,000 to 75,000 clones, approximately 80% being singletons. What these receptors recognize is not known. Sequencing used PBMCs, obtained from a glioma patient whose treatment included an IDH1 peptide vaccine. The receptors originated from a man between 50 and 59 years old with glioma.

The chain links TRBV5-4 to TRBJ2-5; no clear D gene. Germline CDR1 SGHNT, CDR2 YYREEE (reference sequence). The CDR3 spans 13 residues. V lost 5 bases to trimming and J lost 2 bases, with 10 bases between them. CDR3 nucleotides: TGTGCCAGCAGTCGCCAGCCGCAAGAGACCCAGTACTTC. Translating it yields CASSRQPQETQYF.

The chain couples TRBV7-9 to TRBJ2-1; the D gene could be TRBD1 or TRBD2 (5 bases each). Germline CDR1 SEHNR, CDR2 FQNEAQ (reference sequence). The CDR3 covers 14 residues. Trimming cost V 5 bases and J 6 bases, with 14 bases left between them. The CDR3 sequence: CASSLGTTFNEQFF. As DNA, the CDR3 is TGTGCCAGCAGCCTTGGGACGACATTCAATGAGCAGTTCTTC.

There are a few counts of this clone. The rearrangement joins TRBV7-9 to TRBJ2-3; 10 nucleotides match TRBD1. The germline gives CDR1 SEHNR, CDR2 FQNEAQ (reference sequence). V was pared by 2 bases and J by 4 bases, with 3 bases of the junction left unmatched. The CDR3 contains 15 residues. As DNA, the CDR3 is TGTGCCAGCAGCTTATTGGGACAGGGGCCAGATACGCAGTATTTT. This codes for CASSLLGQGPDTQYF.

The chain combines TRBV11-2 with TRBJ1-1; 7 nucleotides align to TRBD1. J gave up 5 bases and V 6 bases, and 12 bases lay outside the gene matches. CDR1 SGHAT and CDR2 FQNNGV come from the germline V gene. This CDR3 is built from 15 residues. The CDR3, as DNA: TGTGCCAGCAGACAGTACAGGGGAAGGAGGACTGAAGCTTTCTTT. This codes for CASRQYRGRRTEAFF.

The chain uses TRBV29-1 and TRBJ2-7; D gene ambiguous. CDR1 and CDR2 (germline): SQVTM, ANQGSEA. The CDR3 is 13 amino acids. The V end was cut by 7 bases, the J end by 2 bases, with 15 bases between. The CDR3 here is CSAKEGPTYEQYF. CDR3 nucleotides: TGCAGCGCCAAGGAAGGGCCCACCTACGAGCAGTACTTC.

The chain uses TRBV14 and TRBJ2-1; possibly TRBD2 for D (6 bases). Trimming left V 0 bases short and J 9 bases short, with 12 bases between. Germline V lookup: CDR1 SGHDN, CDR2 FVKESK. The CDR3 consists of 14 residues. This CDR3 reads CASSQEGLRSEQFF. Here the CDR3 DNA reads TGTGCCAGCAGCCAAGAGGGACTCCGGTCTGAGCAGTTCTTC.

V usage is TRBV5-6 and J usage is TRBJ2-1; 10 nucleotides align to TRBD2. The CDR3 contains 13 residues. After removal of 2 bases from V and 10 bases from J, the junction contained 3 bases not matched to a gene. Germline lookup yields CDR1 SGHDT and CDR2 YYEEEE. The CDR3 region has the DNA TGTGCCAGCAGCTTTCTACTAGCGGGAGAGCAGTTCTTC. This codes for CASSFLLAGEQFF.

The rearrangement joins TRBV5-4 to TRBJ2-5; possibly TRBD2 for D (6 bases). V gave up 0 bases and J gave up 6 bases, with 15 bases separating them. The CDR3 contains 15 residues. The germline gives CDR1 SGHNT, CDR2 YYREEE (reference sequence). This CDR3 reads CASSLGRGVGQTQYF. In DNA form, the CDR3 reads TGTGCCAGCAGCTTGGGCCGCGGGGTAGGCCAGACCCAGTACTTC.

The V and J genes are TRBV5-5 and TRBJ1-5; D uncertain. The CDR3 extends over 16 amino acids. Between the trimmed V and J ends, which lost 4 bases and 0 bases, there was a span of 14 bases. Germline V lookup: CDR1 SGHKS, CDR2 YYEKEE (reference sequence). The CDR3 nucleotides read TGTGCCAGCAGCCCCGGCCGACTTTATAGCAATCAGCCCCAGCATTTT. The encoded protein is CASSPGRLYSNQPQHF.

The chain combines TRBV6-1 with TRBJ1-1; D unclear. The CDR3 has 14 amino acids. Looked up from germline, CDR1 is MNHNS and CDR2 is SASEGT. Trimming took off 6 bases at V and 4 bases at J, with 15 bases between the two ends. The CDR3 DNA reads TGTGCCAGCAGCCTTTACTCTTCCCCCACTGAAGCTTTCTTT. This encodes CASSLYSSPTEAFF.

The rearrangement links TRBV4-3 to TRBJ2-7; TRBD2 matches 12 bases. The junction had 1 base not matched to a gene; V was cut back by 4 bases and J by 0 bases. The CDR3 covers 15 residues. The germline gives CDR1 LGHNA, CDR2 YSLEER. The CDR3: CASSPTSGGSYEQYF. CDR3 DNA sequence: TGCGCCAGCAGCCCGACTAGCGGGGGCTCCTACGAGCAGTACTTC.

The chain joins TRBV7-8 to TRBJ2-5; D call uncertain. Trimming took off 1 base at V and 5 bases at J, with 14 bases between the two ends. Looked up from germline, CDR1 is SGHVS and CDR2 is FQNEAQ. The CDR3 sequence is 15 residues long. This CDR3 reads CASSLGFIAGETQYF. The CDR3 DNA follows: TGTGCCAGCAGCTTAGGTTTTATAGCTGGGGAGACCCAGTACTTC.

This clone was recorded a few times. This rearrangement joins TRBV19 to TRBJ1-1; 9 bases agree with TRBD1. The junction had 7 bases not matched to a gene; V was cut back by 6 bases and J by 2 bases. The CDR3 runs to 15 residues. CDR1 and CDR2 (germline): LNHDA, SQIVND (reference sequence). Here the CDR3 reads CASRETGGLNTEAFF. CDR3 DNA: TGTGCCAGTAGGGAAACAGGGGGCCTTAACACTGAAGCTTTCTTT.

The chain has TRBV6-1 and TRBJ2-7; the match to TRBD1 covers 7 bases. J lost 2 bases, V lost 5 bases, and 6 bases had no gene match. The length of the CDR3 is 14 residues. Germline V gives CDR1 MNHNS, CDR2 SASEGT. The CDR3: CASSTRQGTYEQYF. CDR3 nucleotide sequence: TGTGCCAGCAGTACCCGACAGGGAACCTACGAGCAGTACTTC.

In DNA form, the CDR3 reads TGTGCCAGTAGCTCTTCCGGGACAGGGAACACTGAAGCTTTCTTT. Protein: CASSSSGTGNTEAFF. The chain joins TRBV19 to TRBJ1-1, with 8 bases that match TRBD1. The germline V gene encodes CDR1 LNHDA and CDR2 SQIVND (reference sequence). Trimming removed 6 bases from V and 1 base from J; junction bases left unmatched: 7. The CDR3 runs 15 residues.

The chain employs TRBV5-6 and TRBJ2-1; D may be TRBD1 (5 bases). The length of the CDR3 is 15 residues. Looked up from germline, CDR1 is SGHDT and CDR2 is YYEEEE. V gave up 0 bases and J gave up 7 bases, with 14 bases separating them. CDR3 amino acids: CASSLVEVRVNEQFF. For the CDR3, the DNA is TGTGCCAGCAGCTTGGTCGAGGTCAGGGTAAATGAGCAGTTCTTC.

V gene TRBV5-1 combines with J gene TRBJ1-1, with 8 nucleotides matching TRBD1. Germline V gene sequence: CDR1 SGHRS, CDR2 YFSETQ. After removal of 0 bases from V and 5 bases from J, the junction contained 3 bases not matched to a gene. The CDR3 consists of 14 residues. CDR3 region: CASSLAGGETEAFF. The CDR3 DNA sequence: TGCGCCAGCAGCTTGGCAGGGGGCGAAACTGAAGCTTTCTTT.

This clone has just a few counts. The J gene is TRBJ1-1, the V gene TRBV5-4; the D is unclear. Trimming removed 4 bases at V and 3 bases at J, with 10 bases between. Germline V gives CDR1 SGHNT, CDR2 YYREEE (reference sequence). This CDR3 is built from 13 residues. The CDR3 loop is CASSLDGYTEAFF. In DNA form, the CDR3 reads TGTGCCAGCAGCCTGGACGGATACACTGAAGCTTTCTTT.

V usage is TRBV28 and J usage is TRBJ1-2; possibly TRBD1 for D (6 bases). The V and J ends lost 6 bases and 4 bases respectively, with 12 bases between them. The V gene's germline CDR1 is MDHEN and CDR2 SYDVKM. The CDR3 totals 13 residues. Here the CDR3 reads CASRAGDSYGYTF. The DNA of the CDR3 is TGTGCCAGCAGGGCAGGGGACTCCTATGGCTACACCTTC.